One sample yielded the 20 T cell receptor beta chains listed below, sequenced in a study of Ad26.COV2.S vaccination and SARS-CoV-2 variants. Treatment here: approximately 18 received Ad26.COV2.S at low or high dose, single or two shots; roughly 5 received placebo; per-sample allocation not given. Sampling was performed 63 days after the first vaccine or placebo injection. Assay: immunoSEQ multiplex PCR; the TCRdb copy retains only in-frame clones and omits some. This table has hundreds of thousands of clones, around 86% appearing once. Material: peripheral blood, obtained in a trial of Ad26.COV2.S vaccine versus placebo. The receptors come from a person between 18 and 59 years old who received the Ad26.COV2.S COVID-19 vaccine or a placebo.

V usage is TRBV3-1 (or the pseudogene TRBV3-2) and J usage is TRBJ2-7, with D unresolved. Germline values: CDR1 LGHDT, CDR2 YNNKEL (reference sequence). Trimming shortened V by 0 bases and J by 2 bases, and 8 bases separated the two germline ends. This CDR3 spans 14 amino acids. The CDR3 sequence: CASSQDASAYEQYF. CDR3 bases: TGTGCCAGCAGCCAAGATGCCTCAGCCTACGAGCAGTACTTC.

The chain carries TRBV11-3 and TRBJ2-1; 8 nucleotides agree with TRBD1. The CDR3 sequence is 16 residues long. The V and J ends lost 4 bases and 1 base, in that order; junction bases with no gene match: 6. The germline V gene encodes CDR1 SGHNT and CDR2 YENEEA. The CDR3 sequence: CASSSRNRGSYNEQFF. CDR3 in DNA: TGTGCCAGCAGCTCCCGGAACAGGGGGTCCTACAATGAGCAGTTCTTC.

The gene calls are TRBV11-3 and TRBJ1-2, with D perhaps matching TRBD1 (5 bases). Trimming removed 1 base from V and 3 bases from J, with 9 bases in between. Per the germline V gene, CDR1 is SGHNT and CDR2 is YENEEA. The CDR3 length is 14 residues. Here the CDR3 reads CASSLGGADYGYTF. The CDR3 DNA is TGTGCCAGCAGCTTAGGGGGCGCGGACTATGGCTACACCTTC.

The gene calls are TRBV5-1 and TRBJ1-4; no clear D gene. This CDR3 is 16 amino acids long. CDR1 and CDR2 from the germline V gene are SGHRS and YFSETQ. V was cut by 0 bases and J by 4 bases, with 13 bases left in between. The chain's CDR3 is CASSLASLADNEKLFF. Written as DNA, the CDR3 is TGCGCCAGCAGCTTGGCCTCTCTGGCAGATAATGAAAAACTGTTTTTT.

This clone was detected only once. This chain connects TRBV4-3 to TRBJ1-2; D gene unclear. The CDR3 is 16 residues long. Germline CDR1 and CDR2: LGHNA and YSLEER. V was cut by 0 bases and J by 6 bases, with 17 bases left in between. The CDR3, as DNA: TGCGCCAGCAGCCAAGATGTTAACGGATCCCCCCATGGCTACACCTTC. The encoded protein is CASSQDVNGSPHGYTF.

The chain carries TRBV5-1 and TRBJ1-1, with 10 bases aligning to TRBD1. J lost 4 bases, V lost 3 bases, and 3 bases had no gene match. The germline CDR1 and CDR2 sequences are SGHRS and YFSETQ. The CDR3 extends over 14 amino acids. CDR3 amino acids: CASSSGQGGTEAFF. CDR3 nucleotides: TGCGCCAGCAGCTCTGGACAGGGGGGCACTGAAGCTTTCTTT.

The J gene is TRBJ2-3, the V gene TRBV9; D is possibly TRBD1 or TRBD2 (6 bases each). The CDR3 runs 18 residues. Trimming stripped 3 bases from V and 1 base from J, with 21 bases between. Germline V lookup: CDR1 SGDLS, CDR2 YYNGEE. CDR3 coding DNA: TGTGCCAGCAGCGCCTCGGGGGTGGGCAGGGGTGGCACAGATACGCAGTATTTT. Translating it yields CASSASGVGRGGTDTQYF.

The chain has TRBV9 and TRBJ1-1, with unresolved D. The CDR3 totals 14 residues. Trimming shortened V by 0 bases and J by 1 base, and 7 bases separated the two germline ends. CDR1 is SGDLS and CDR2 is YYNGEE in the germline V gene. The CDR3 loop is CASSVGAKNTEAFF. DNA of the CDR3: TGTGCCAGCAGCGTAGGGGCAAAGAACACTGAAGCTTTCTTT.

The V call is TRBV7-2, the J call TRBJ2-4; 9 nucleotides match TRBD1. The germline gives CDR1 SGHTA, CDR2 FQGNSA. V lost 5 bases and J lost 7; bases outside the gene matches: 6. This CDR3 region has 14 residues. Here the CDR3 DNA reads TGTGCCAGCAGCGGATCGGGGACAGGGAACATTCAGTACTTC. Its protein product is CASSGSGTGNIQYF.

The sample holds one count of this clone. This chain joins TRBV7-8 and TRBJ1-3, with D possibly being TRBD1 (5 bases). CDR1 and CDR2 (germline): SGHVS, FQNEAQ. The V end lost 1 base, the J end lost 4 bases, and 14 bases lay between the germline ends. The CDR3 sequence is 16 residues long. The CDR3 sequence: CASSLGGHGTGNTIYF. The CDR3 DNA is TGTGCCAGCAGCTTAGGAGGCCATGGGACGGGAAACACCATATATTTT.

The chain has TRBV5-4 and TRBJ1-2, with unresolved D. Deletions cut 0 bases from V and 11 bases from J, with 8 bases between. CDR3 size: 11 residues. Germline lookup yields CDR1 SGHNT and CDR2 YYREEE (reference sequence). The DNA for the CDR3 is TGTGCCAGCAGCTTGGACGGAGGATACACCTTC. The encoded protein is CASSLDGGYTF.

This sequence joins TRBV7-2 and TRBJ1-2, with TRBD1 matching 8 bases. Germline V gene lookup returns CDR1 SGHTA and CDR2 FQGNSA. The CDR3 is made up of 14 amino acids. V shed 4 bases, J shed 4 bases, and the junction held 5 bases outside the gene matches. Here the CDR3 reads CASSSPGGGYGYTF. Here the CDR3 DNA reads TGTGCCAGCAGCTCACCAGGGGGCGGCTATGGCTACACCTTC.

This rearrangement joins TRBV28 to TRBJ2-1, with TRBD2 matching over 10 bases. This CDR3 is 16 amino acids long. V shed 5 bases, J shed 4 bases, and the junction held 8 bases outside the gene matches. CDR1 MDHEN and CDR2 SYDVKM come from the germline V gene. The DNA for the CDR3 is TGTGCCAGCAGTCCGGGACTAGCGTTGCAATACAATGAGCAGTTCTTC. Translated: CASSPGLALQYNEQFF.

The V gene is TRBV30, the J gene TRBJ1-6; TRBD1 matches 8 bases. Germline V CDR1 and CDR2: GTSNPN, SVGIG (reference sequence). V lost 2 bases, J lost 5 bases, and 2 bases stayed unmatched. The CDR3 contains 14 residues. The chain's CDR3 is CAWSSGQDNSPLHF. CDR3 coding DNA: TGTGCCTGGAGTTCGGGACAGGATAATTCACCCCTCCACTTT.

This clone appeared a single time. This rearrangement joins TRBV19 to TRBJ1-6; 10 positions match TRBD1. CDR1 LNHDA and CDR2 SQIVND come from the germline V gene (reference sequence). This CDR3 contains 17 residues. After removal of 7 bases from V and 6 bases from J, the junction contained 12 bases not matched to a gene. The CDR3 bases are TGTGCCAGTACCTCACTGCCCCGACAGGGGGCTAATTCACCCCTCCACTTT. Its translation: CASTSLPRQGANSPLHF. Using reference TRBV19 and TRBJ1-6 for the parts outside the CDR3, the full variable domain is DGGITQSPKYLFRKEGQNVTLSCEQNLNHDAMYWYRQDPGQGLRLIYYSQIVNDFQKGDIAEGYSVSREKKESFPLTVTSAQKNPTAFYLCASTSLPRQGANSPLHFGNGTRLTVT.

The chain joins TRBV7-2 to TRBJ1-1, with D unclear. The ends were cut back, 0 bases at V and 0 bases at J, with 8 bases in the middle. Germline lookup yields CDR1 SGHTA and CDR2 FQGNSA. The CDR3 sequence is 15 residues long. The CDR3 DNA is TGTGCCAGCAGCTTAGCCAGGACGGTGAACACTGAAGCTTTCTTT. Amino acids: CASSLARTVNTEAFF. Complete variable domain (other parts from reference TRBV7-2 and TRBJ1-1): GAGVSQSPSNKVTEKGKDVELRCDPISGHTALYWYRQSLGQGLEFLIYFQGNSAPDKSGLPSDRFSAERTGGSVSTLTIQRTQQEDSAVYLCASSLARTVNTEAFFGQGTRLTVV.

A few counts support this clone. V usage is TRBV7-2 and J usage is TRBJ1-4; 7 positions match TRBD1. The CDR3 has 14 residues. Germline lookup yields CDR1 SGHTA and CDR2 FQGNSA. Losses at the gene ends were 5 bases for V and 5 bases for J; bases not matched to a gene: 5. CDR3 residues: CASSEETGNEKLFF. The CDR3 DNA reads as TGTGCCAGCAGCGAAGAGACAGGGAATGAAAAACTGTTTTTT. Drawing the rest from reference TRBV7-2 and TRBJ1-4, the complete variable domain is GAGVSQSPSNKVTEKGKDVELRCDPISGHTALYWYRQSLGQGLEFLIYFQGNSAPDKSGLPSDRFSAERTGGSVSTLTIQRTQQEDSAVYLCASSEETGNEKLFFGSGTQLSVL.

V gene TRBV2 combines with J gene TRBJ1-5, with a weak D call TRBD1 (6 bases). The CDR3 totals 15 residues. V lost 1 base and J 1 base, leaving 8 bases between the germline ends. Looked up from germline, CDR1 is SNHLY and CDR2 is FYNNEI. The CDR3 region is CASSEDRGSNQPQHF. The DNA for the CDR3 is TGTGCCAGCAGTGAAGATAGGGGGAGCAATCAGCCCCAGCATTTT.

The chain links TRBV30 to TRBJ2-7, with TRBD2 identical over 9 bases. Germline assignment: CDR1 GTSNPN and CDR2 SVGIG (reference sequence). The CDR3 covers 14 residues. V shed 5 bases and J 6 bases; nucleotides not matched to a gene: 11. CDR3 residues: CAWWRGGSRGEQYF. The CDR3 DNA is TGTGCCTGGTGGCGGGGGGGCTCCCGGGGCGAGCAGTACTTC.

The chain uses TRBV2 and TRBJ1-2; 8 nucleotides align to TRBD1. The CDR3 totals 16 residues. The V gene end was trimmed by 6 bases and the J gene end by 3 bases; junction bases not matched to a gene: 12. The germline V gene has CDR1 SNHLY and CDR2 FYNNEI. DNA for the CDR3: TGTGCCAGCAGGAAGTCTTCGGGACAGGACTACTATGGCTACACCTTC. This translates into CASRKSSGQDYYGYTF.